This T cell receptor (beta chain) was sequenced during a study of blood T cell repertoires in COVID-19. Across the whole study: From the United States, Italy and Spain came samples of acute and convalescent COVID-19. In each case, the material was cDNA or gDNA derived from T cells, B-cell-depleted T cells, or PBMCs.

Germline loops: CDR1 SNHLY, CDR2 FYNNEI. The length of the CDR3 is 13 residues. In the source study's methods: Reference gene primer amplification yielded estimated nucleated cell counts. Clones were read by immunoSEQ multiplex PCR, and TCRdb kept only the in-frame ones, dropping some. Clone size and V and J calls were adopted from that table, with D and trimming inferred from the DNA. The profile shows around 300,000 clones, 70% to 90% of them singletons. This clone was recorded only once. The chain joins TRBV2 to TRBJ1-5; TRBD1 might be the D (5 bases). Sequencing was performed on peripheral blood. This TCR came from a woman aged 70-85 years with acute or convalescent COVID-19. The CDR3 loop is CATRGENNQPQHF. In DNA form, the CDR3 reads TGTGCTACCCGGGGGGAGAACAATCAGCCCCAGCATTTT.